These 5 T cell receptor beta chains were sequenced from one sample in a study of OX40 agonist ivuxolimab in advanced cancers. Libraries were prepared through the immunoSEQ multiplex PCR assay. TCRdb provides this immuneACCESS table in a form limited to in-frame rearrangements. Some clones are lacking; in checked studies, under half of them reflect an unresolved V gene, and why the rest are absent is not known. Within this sample are tens of thousands of clones, with 83% of them counted one time only. Jointly, the top ten make up 20% to 25% of the sample. Material: CD4+ or CD8+ T cells sorted from blood, obtained in a trial of the OX40 agonist ivuxolimab. These TCRs come from an adult with an advanced solid tumor such as melanoma, head and neck, liver or kidney cancer.

The gene calls are TRBV10-2 and TRBJ1-5; the match to TRBD1 covers 7 bases. Germline V CDR1 and CDR2: WSHSY, SAAADI. V lost 0 bases and J lost 3; bases outside the gene matches: 8. This CDR3 has 17 residues. This chain's CDR3 is CASSESTGSYDNQPQHF. Here the CDR3 DNA reads TGCGCCAGCAGTGAGTCGACAGGGAGCTATGACAATCAGCCCCAGCATTTT.

This clone was seen a few times. This specimen includes other DNA sequences encoding the same CDR3. The rearrangement uses TRBV5-1 and TRBJ1-1; the D gene is possibly TRBD1 (5 bases). This CDR3 comprises 14 residues. CDR1 is SGHRS and CDR2 is YFSETQ in the germline V gene. V was clipped by 0 bases and J by 3 bases, with 9 bases between them. The chain's CDR3 is CASSLGGGYTEAFF. For the CDR3, the DNA is TGCGCCAGCAGCTTGGGCGGGGGGTACACTGAAGCTTTCTTT.

This clone was seen once. The V call is TRBV9, the J call TRBJ2-7; 9 bases fit TRBD1. The germline gives CDR1 SGDLS, CDR2 YYNGEE. With V trimmed by 6 bases and J by 5 bases, 6 bases remained unmatched. The CDR3 extends over 13 amino acids. CDR3 protein: CASTPGQGDEQYF. CDR3 DNA: TGTGCCAGCACTCCGGGACAGGGAGACGAGCAGTACTTC.

The chain carries TRBV28 and TRBJ2-7; D may be TRBD2 (6 bases). Germline loops: CDR1 MDHEN, CDR2 SYDVKM. V lost 5 bases to trimming and J lost 3 bases, with 20 bases between them. The CDR3 is made up of 16 amino acids. The chain's CDR3 is CASSPEIGAGFYEQYF. As DNA, the CDR3 is TGTGCCAGCAGTCCCGAAATAGGGGCGGGATTCTACGAGCAGTACTTC.

This clone was seen a single time. The chain combines TRBV5-4 with TRBJ1-1; the D gene is possibly TRBD1 (5 bases). Trimming shortened V by 2 bases and J by 3 bases, and 11 bases separated the two germline ends. The CDR3 has 14 amino acids. The germline V gene encodes CDR1 SGHNT and CDR2 YYREEE (reference sequence). The CDR3 is CASSFEGQDTEAFF. In nucleotides, the CDR3 is TGTGCCAGCAGCTTTGAGGGGCAGGACACTGAAGCTTTCTTT. The full variable domain, completed using reference TRBV5-4 and TRBJ1-1, is ETGVTQSPTHLIKTRGQQVTLRCSSQSGHNTVSWYQQALGQGPQFIFQYYREEENGRGNFPPRFSGLQFPNYSSELNVNALELDDSALYLCASSFEGQDTEAFFGQGTRLTVV.